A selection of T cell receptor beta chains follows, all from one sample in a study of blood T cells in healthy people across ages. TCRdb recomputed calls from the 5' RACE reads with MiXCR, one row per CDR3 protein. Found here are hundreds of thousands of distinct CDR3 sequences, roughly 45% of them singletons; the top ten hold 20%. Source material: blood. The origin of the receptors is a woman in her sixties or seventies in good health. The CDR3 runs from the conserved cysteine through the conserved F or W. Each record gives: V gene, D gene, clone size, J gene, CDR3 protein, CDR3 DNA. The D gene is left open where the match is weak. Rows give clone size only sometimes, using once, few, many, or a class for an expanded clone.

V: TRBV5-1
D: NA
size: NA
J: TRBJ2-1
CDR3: CASSVDTYNEQFF
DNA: TGCGCCAGCAGCGTCGATACCTACAATGAGCAGTTCTTC

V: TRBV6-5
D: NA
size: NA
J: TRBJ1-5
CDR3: CASRTRESNQPQHF
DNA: TGTGCCAGCAGGACCAGGGAGAGCAATCAGCCCCAGCATTTT

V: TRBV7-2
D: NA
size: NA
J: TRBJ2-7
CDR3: CASSLVARPGNFYEQYF
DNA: TGTGCCAGCAGCTTAGTTGCACGACCGGGAAACTTCTACGAGCAGTACTTC

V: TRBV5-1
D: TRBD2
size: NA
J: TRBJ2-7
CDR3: CASSLRTSGTYNEQYF
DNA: TGCGCCAGCAGCTTGAGGACTAGCGGAACCTACAATGAGCAGTACTTC

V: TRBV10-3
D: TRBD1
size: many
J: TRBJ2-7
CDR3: CAMGQGIYEQYF
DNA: TGTGCCATGGGACAGGGAATCTACGAGCAGTACTTC

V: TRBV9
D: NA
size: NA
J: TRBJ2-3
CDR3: CASSVSRSTDTQYF
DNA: TGTGCCAGCAGCGTAAGTAGGAGCACAGATACGCAGTATTTT

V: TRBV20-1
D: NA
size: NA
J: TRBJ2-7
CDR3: CSARHTPGGSYEQYF
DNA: TGCAGTGCTAGACACACCCCCGGAGGGTCCTACGAGCAGTACTTC

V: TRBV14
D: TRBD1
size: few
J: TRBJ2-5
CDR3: CASSQEVRGLREETQYF
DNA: TGTGCCAGCAGCCAAGAAGTGAGGGGGCTAAGGGAAGAGACCCAGTACTTC

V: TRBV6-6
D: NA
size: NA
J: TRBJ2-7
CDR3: CASSYPGVAYEQYF
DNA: TGTGCCAGCAGTTACCCAGGGGTAGCCTACGAGCAGTACTTC

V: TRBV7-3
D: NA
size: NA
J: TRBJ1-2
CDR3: CASSKARGESYTF
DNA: TGTGCCAGCAGCAAAGCCCGGGGAGAAAGCTACACCTTC

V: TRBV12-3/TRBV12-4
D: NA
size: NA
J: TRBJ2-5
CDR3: CASSFARHPLRETQYF
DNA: TGTGCCAGCAGTTTCGCCCGACACCCCTTGAGGGAGACCCAGTACTTC

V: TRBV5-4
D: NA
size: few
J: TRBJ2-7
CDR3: CASSFEAYEQYF
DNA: TGTGCCAGCAGCTTCGAGGCCTACGAGCAGTACTTC

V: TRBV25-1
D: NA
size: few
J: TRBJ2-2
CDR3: CASSGWGDTGELFF
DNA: TGTGCCAGCAGTGGGTGGGGGGACACCGGGGAGCTGTTTTTT

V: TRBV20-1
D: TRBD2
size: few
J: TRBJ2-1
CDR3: CSARGREGQFF
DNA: TGCAGTGCTAGAGGGCGGGAGGGGCAGTTCTTC

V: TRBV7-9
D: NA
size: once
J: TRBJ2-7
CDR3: CASSPFTACEQYF
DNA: TGTGCCAGCAGCCCATTTACGGCCTGCGAGCAGTACTTC

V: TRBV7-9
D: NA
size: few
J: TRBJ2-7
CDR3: CASSSRGHEQYF
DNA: TGTGCCAGCAGCTCGCGGGGTCACGAGCAGTACTTC

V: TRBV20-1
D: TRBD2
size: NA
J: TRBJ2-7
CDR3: CSARDFILAGYEQYF
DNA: TGCAGTGCTAGAGATTTTATTCTAGCGGGGTACGAGCAGTACTTC

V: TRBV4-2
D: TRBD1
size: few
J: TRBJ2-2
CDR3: CASSREGQANTGELFF
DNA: TGTGCCAGCAGCCGAGAGGGACAGGCGAACACCGGGGAGCTGTTTTTT

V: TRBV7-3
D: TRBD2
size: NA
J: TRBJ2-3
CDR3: CASSPPGLAEPDTQYF
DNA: TGTGCCAGCAGCCCACCGGGACTAGCGGAACCAGATACGCAGTATTTT

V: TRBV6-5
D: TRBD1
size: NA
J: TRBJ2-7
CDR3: CASKTTGTGASEQYF
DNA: TGTGCCAGCAAGACAACCGGGACAGGGGCGAGTGAGCAGTACTTC

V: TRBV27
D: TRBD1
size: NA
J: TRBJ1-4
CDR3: CASSFIQGVGEKLFF
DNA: TGTGCCAGCAGTTTTATCCAGGGGGTAGGAGAAAAACTGTTTTTT

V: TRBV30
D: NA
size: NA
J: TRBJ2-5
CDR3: CAGSLSETQYF
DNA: TGTGCCGGGAGCCTCAGTGAGACCCAGTACTTC

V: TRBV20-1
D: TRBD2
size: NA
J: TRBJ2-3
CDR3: CSARGREVVDTQYF
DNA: TGCAGTGCTAGAGGACGGGAGGTCGTAGATACGCAGTATTTT

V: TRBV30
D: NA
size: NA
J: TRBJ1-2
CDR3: CAWSWAGGLGRGYTF
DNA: TGTGCCTGGAGTTGGGCCGGGGGCCTGGGAAGGGGCTACACCTTC

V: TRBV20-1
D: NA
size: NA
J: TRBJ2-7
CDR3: CSARASVNYNEQYF
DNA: TGCAGTGCTAGGGCCAGCGTCAATTACAATGAGCAGTACTTC

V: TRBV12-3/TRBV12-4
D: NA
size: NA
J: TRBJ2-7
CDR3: CASNLGGNEQYF
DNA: TGTGCCAGCAACTTGGGGGGTAATGAGCAGTACTTC

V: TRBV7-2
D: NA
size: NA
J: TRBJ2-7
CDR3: CASSLWGSSSYEQYF
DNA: TGTGCCAGCAGCTTGTGGGGGTCGAGTTCCTACGAGCAGTACTTC

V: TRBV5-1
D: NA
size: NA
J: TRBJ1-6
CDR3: CASSFREGSSPLHF
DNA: TGCGCCAGCAGCTTTAGGGAAGGCAGTTCACCCCTCCACTTT

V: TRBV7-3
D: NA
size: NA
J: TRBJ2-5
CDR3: CASRGEGETQYF
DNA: TGTGCCAGCAGAGGGGAAGGGGAGACCCAGTACTTC

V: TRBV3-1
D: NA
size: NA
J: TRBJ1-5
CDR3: CASSQEGRPQHF
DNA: TGTGCCAGCAGCCAAGAGGGCCGGCCCCAGCATTTT

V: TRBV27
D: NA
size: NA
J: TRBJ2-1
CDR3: CASILRPSVPATLNEQFF
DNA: TGTGCCAGCATCCTAAGGCCTTCGGTCCCGGCCACCTTAAATGAGCAGTTCTTC

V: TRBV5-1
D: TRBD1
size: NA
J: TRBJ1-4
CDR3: CASSWGTGGEEKLFF
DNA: TGCGCCAGCAGCTGGGGGACAGGGGGCGAAGAAAAACTGTTTTTT

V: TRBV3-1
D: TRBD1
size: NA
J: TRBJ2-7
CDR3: CASSPQGAWEQYF
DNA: TGTGCCAGCAGCCCACAGGGGGCTTGGGAGCAGTACTTC

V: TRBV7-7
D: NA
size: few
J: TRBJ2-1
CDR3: CASSPGPYRDNEQFF
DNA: TGTGCTAGCAGCCCCGGTCCGTACAGGGATAATGAGCAGTTCTTC

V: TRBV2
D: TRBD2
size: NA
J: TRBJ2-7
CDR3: CASSEAGLAGSPYEQYF
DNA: TGTGCCAGCAGTGAAGCCGGACTAGCGGGATCCCCCTACGAGCAGTACTTC

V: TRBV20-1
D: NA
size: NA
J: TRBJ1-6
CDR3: CSALQSSYNSPLHF
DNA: TGCAGTGCGTTACAAAGCTCCTATAATTCACCCCTCCACTTT

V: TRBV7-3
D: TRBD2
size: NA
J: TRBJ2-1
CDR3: CASSLKEVAGRNEQFF
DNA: TGTGCCAGCAGTCTTAAGGAAGTAGCGGGGAGGAATGAGCAGTTCTTC

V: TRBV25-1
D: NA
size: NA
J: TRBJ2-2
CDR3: CTSSNRGSNTGELFF
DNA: TGTACCAGCAGTAATCGGGGGTCGAACACCGGGGAGCTGTTTTTT

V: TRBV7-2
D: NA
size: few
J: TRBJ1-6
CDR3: CASSLSRTKTNSPLHF
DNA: TGTGCCAGCAGCTTATCCCGGACAAAAACCAATTCACCCCTCCACTTT

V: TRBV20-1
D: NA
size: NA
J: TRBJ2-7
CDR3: CSARVIRWEDNYEQYF
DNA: TGCAGTGCTAGAGTAATTCGGTGGGAGGATAACTACGAGCAGTACTTC

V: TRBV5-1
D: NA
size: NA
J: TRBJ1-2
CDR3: CASSTRTTSNYGYTF
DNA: TGCGCCAGCAGCACAAGGACAACGTCTAACTATGGCTACACCTTC

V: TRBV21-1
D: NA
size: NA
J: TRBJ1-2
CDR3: CASSRAGPLPVYGYTF
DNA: TGTGCCAGCAGCAGGGCAGGGCCCCTTCCTGTCTATGGCTACACCTTC

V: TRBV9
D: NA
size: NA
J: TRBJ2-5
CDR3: CASSATGNVRRYF
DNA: TGTGCCAGCAGCGCCACAGGGAATGTTAGACGGTACTTC

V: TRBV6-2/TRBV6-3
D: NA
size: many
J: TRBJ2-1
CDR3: CATKTTSEQFF
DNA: TGTGCCACCAAGACGACTAGTGAGCAGTTCTTC

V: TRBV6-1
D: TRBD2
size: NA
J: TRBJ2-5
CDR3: CASTRGTGSLALEETQYF
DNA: TGTGCCAGCACCCGAGGGACGGGTTCACTAGCGCTGGAAGAGACCCAGTACTTC

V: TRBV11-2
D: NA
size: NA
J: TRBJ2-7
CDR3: CASSLEPGVSYEQYF
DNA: TGTGCCAGCAGCTTAGAACCAGGGGTGTCCTACGAGCAGTACTTC

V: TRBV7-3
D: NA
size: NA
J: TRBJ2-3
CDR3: CASSSRLGPDTQYF
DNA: TGTGCCAGCAGCTCCCGACTAGGCCCAGATACGCAGTATTTT